Shown below are 23 T cell receptor beta chains from a single sample sequenced in a study of T cell changes during pregnancy in multiple sclerosis. Here immunoSEQ multiplex PCR was the method, and the copy in TCRdb shows in-frame clones only, minus some. The table records under 15,000 clones, roughly 90% of them present only once. The specimen was CD8+ T cells from peripheral blood mononuclear cells, collected in the first trimester of pregnancy. The receptors derive from a female donor with multiple sclerosis, enrolled in a pregnancy study.

This clone qualifies as medium-sized. This sequence joins TRBV6-1 and TRBJ2-3; TRBD2 agrees at 10 bases. Germline CDR1 reads MNHNS; CDR2 reads SASEGT. The CDR3 runs 16 residues. Unmatched junction bases numbered 5, after V lost 1 base and J lost 4 bases. The CDR3 coding sequence is TGTGCCAGCAGTGAAGACAGCGGGGGGGGAGCAGATACGCAGTATTTT. This sequence encodes CASSEDSGGGADTQYF.

The chain recombines TRBV11-2 with TRBJ2-2, with TRBD2 as a possible D gene (6 bases). Trimming removed 0 bases from V and 5 bases from J, with 19 bases in between. CDR1 is SGHAT and CDR2 is FQNNGV in the germline V gene. This CDR3 has 18 amino acids. The CDR3 loop is CASSLEAEGIIATGELFF. The CDR3, as DNA: TGTGCCAGCAGCTTAGAGGCGGAGGGTATAATTGCGACCGGGGAGCTGTTTTTT.

This chain uses TRBV10-3 with TRBJ2-2; no definite D call. Trimming took 0 bases from V and 5 from J, leaving 10 bases between them. The CDR3 spans 15 residues. CDR1 ENHRY and CDR2 SYGVKD come from the germline V gene. The CDR3 spells CAISESPRETGELFF. The CDR3 DNA is TGTGCCATCAGTGAGTCCCCCCGAGAAACCGGGGAGCTGTTTTTT.

The chain recombines TRBV9 with TRBJ2-2; D might be TRBD1 (5 bases). CDR1 SGDLS and CDR2 YYNGEE come from the germline V gene. V lost 2 bases and J lost 7, with 6 bases in between. The CDR3 is 12 residues long. CDR3 sequence: CASSVQGGELFF. The CDR3 nucleotides are TGTGCCAGCAGCGTTCAGGGCGGGGAGCTGTTTTTT. The variable domain in full, with the rest retrieved from reference TRBV9 and TRBJ2-2, is DSGVTQTPKHLITATGQRVTLRCSPRSGDLSVYWYQQSLDQGLQFLIQYYNGEERAKGNILERFSAQQFPDLHSELNLSSLELGDSALYFCASSVQGGELFFGEGSRLTVL.

CDR3 amino acids: CASSLTWTGNTGELFF. CDR3 nucleotide sequence: TGTGCCAGCAGCTTAACCTGGACAGGGAACACCGGGGAGCTGTTTTTT. This chain connects TRBV5-6 to TRBJ2-2; 7 nucleotides align to TRBD1. After removal of 2 bases from V and 1 base from J, the junction contained 5 bases not matched to a gene. The CDR3 runs 16 residues. The germline CDR1 and CDR2 sequences are SGHDT and YYEEEE. Based on the CDR3 plus reference TRBV5-6 and TRBJ2-2, the full variable domain is DAGVTQSPTHLIKTRGQQVTLRCSPKSGHDTVSWYQQALGQGPQFIFQYYEEEERQRGNFPDRFSGHQFPNYSSELNVNALLLGDSALYLCASSLTWTGNTGELFFGEGSRLTVL.

The chain has TRBV7-2 and TRBJ2-5; possible D gene TRBD2, 6 bases. The CDR3 length is 14 residues. V was pared by 0 bases and J by 4 bases, with 9 bases between. Germline loops: CDR1 SGHTA, CDR2 FQGNSA. CDR3 amino acids: CASSLAYGGETQYF. The CDR3, as DNA: TGTGCCAGCAGCTTAGCGTACGGGGGAGAGACCCAGTACTTC.

The chain joins TRBV19 to TRBJ2-2; TRBD1 is a possible D gene (5 bases). This CDR3 region has 14 residues. The V gene lost 7 bases and the J gene lost 0 bases, with 9 bases spanning the gap. CDR1 is LNHDA, CDR2 SQIVND, per germline (reference sequence). The CDR3 reads CASIGHPNTGELFF. CDR3 DNA: TGTGCCAGTATCGGACACCCGAACACCGGGGAGCTGTTTTTT. Full variable domain (outside the CDR3, taken from reference TRBV19 and TRBJ2-2): DGGITQSPKYLFRKEGQNVTLSCEQNLNHDAMYWYRQDPGQGLRLIYYSQIVNDFQKGDIAEGYSVSREKKESFPLTVTSAQKNPTAFYLCASIGHPNTGELFFGEGSRLTVL.

The V call is TRBV11-2, the J call TRBJ2-5; 8 bases align to TRBD2. The CDR3 is 15 residues long. The V and J ends lost 4 bases and 5 bases, in that order; junction bases with no gene match: 9. Looked up from germline, CDR1 is SGHAT and CDR2 is FQNNGV. The CDR3 DNA sequence: TGTGCCAGCAGCTACACGCGGGGGGTTTTGGAGACCCAGTACTTC. It encodes CASSYTRGVLETQYF.

The CDR3 region is CASSSTPTGAHYGYTF. The DNA of the CDR3 is TGTGCCAGCAGCTCCACCCCTACAGGGGCCCACTATGGCTACACCTTC. The V and J genes are TRBV9 and TRBJ1-2, with 7 bases matching TRBD1. J lost 3 bases, V lost 4 bases, and 12 bases had no gene match. The germline gives CDR1 SGDLS, CDR2 YYNGEE. The CDR3 has 16 residues.

The J gene is TRBJ2-2, the V gene TRBV27, with D unresolved. Germline CDR1 is MNHEY and CDR2 is SMNVEV (reference sequence). The CDR3 runs 13 residues. With 5 bases removed from V and 5 bases from J, the gap between germline ends came to 9 bases. CDR3 DNA sequence: TGTGCCAGCAGTCCAACAGAGACCGGGGAGCTGTTTTTT. Residues: CASSPTETGELFF.

The chain uses TRBV4-1 and TRBJ1-2; TRBD1 might be the D (6 bases). The CDR3 has 16 residues. The V gene lost 3 bases and the J gene lost 4 bases, with 18 bases spanning the gap. CDR1 and CDR2 from the germline V gene are MGHRA and YSYEKL. The CDR3: CASSHANRQGIYGYTF. The CDR3 DNA sequence: TGCGCCAGCAGCCACGCAAACCGGCAGGGGATCTATGGCTACACCTTC.

This clone has more than one count but fewer than ten. The CDR3 protein is CASSKSRGNTGELFF. In DNA form, the CDR3 reads TGTGCCAGCAGCAAAAGTAGGGGTAACACCGGGGAGCTGTTTTTT. V is TRBV21-1 and J is TRBJ2-2; TRBD1 reflects the table's D call only, with no check against the DNA. TRBV21-1 is flagged as a pseudogene. The CDR3 sequence is 15 residues long.

The chain has TRBV28 and TRBJ2-3, with 8 bases lining up with TRBD1. Germline lookup yields CDR1 MDHEN and CDR2 SYDVKM. The CDR3 is 14 amino acids. With V trimmed by 5 bases and J by 6 bases, 7 bases remained unmatched. Here the CDR3 DNA reads TGTGCCAGCAGTCTGACAGGGGAATCGGATACGCAGTATTTT. Its translation: CASSLTGESDTQYF.

The V gene is TRBV4-2, the J gene TRBJ2-1; 11 bases align to TRBD2. The CDR3 length is 15 residues. Germline V lookup: CDR1 LGHNA, CDR2 YNFKEQ. The J segment lost 6 bases and the V segment lost 6 bases, leaving 7 bases of the junction unmatched. The CDR3 region is CASRGGLAESNEQFF. CDR3 DNA sequence: TGTGCCAGCAGGGGGGGACTAGCGGAAAGCAATGAGCAGTTCTTC.

The chain is built from TRBV5-1 and TRBJ1-2; TRBD1 aligns across 7 bases. This CDR3 has 17 residues. V lost 2 bases and J lost 4; bases outside the gene matches: 14. Germline V gene data show CDR1 as SGHRS and CDR2 as YFSETQ. In nucleotides, the CDR3 is TGCGCCAGCAGCTTAAGTCCCCGGGACAGTTCTTTCTATGGCTACACCTTC. Its protein product is CASSLSPRDSSFYGYTF. Looking up the rest from reference TRBV5-1 and TRBJ1-2 gives the full variable domain: KAGVTQTPRYLIKTRGQQVTLSCSPISGHRSVSWYQQTPGQGLQFLFEYFSETQRNKGNFPGRFSGRQFSNSRSEMNVSTLELGDSALYLCASSLSPRDSSFYGYTFGSGTRLTVV.

The chain employs TRBV10-3 and TRBJ2-1; TRBD2 aligns across 16 bases. V shed 4 bases and J 3 bases; nucleotides not matched to a gene: 9. This CDR3 is built from 19 residues. The germline V gene has CDR1 ENHRY and CDR2 SYGVKD. The CDR3 here is CAISGGTSGGVINYNEQFF. The CDR3 DNA sequence: TGTGCCATCAGTGGCGGGACTAGCGGGGGGGTCATCAACTACAATGAGCAGTTCTTC.

The chain links TRBV7-6 to TRBJ1-6; a weak D match, TRBD1 (5 bases). The V and J ends lost 3 bases and 9 bases respectively, with 15 bases between them. Germline lookup yields CDR1 SGHVS and CDR2 FNYEAQ. The length of the CDR3 is 15 residues. Here the CDR3 DNA reads TGTGCCAGCAGCTTCGCGGTGGGGGAGGGTTCACCCCTCCACTTT. This encodes CASSFAVGEGSPLHF.

The chain carries TRBV4-3 and TRBJ2-3; maybe TRBD2 (5 bases). The germline gives CDR1 LGHNA, CDR2 YSLEER. Trimming cost V 1 base and J 0 bases, with 11 bases left between them. The CDR3 runs 16 residues. The CDR3 bases are TGCGCCAGCAGCCAAGGTGGAGCGGCTAGCACAGATACGCAGTATTTT. It yields the protein CASSQGGAASTDTQYF.

V and J are TRBV5-6 and TRBJ2-1, with D perhaps TRBD1 (6 bases). Germline-derived CDR1 and CDR2 are SGHDT and YYEEEE. V gave up 4 bases and J gave up 9 bases, with 14 bases separating them. CDR3 length: 13 amino acids. The CDR3 sequence is CASSLTGYLEQFF. In nucleotides, the CDR3 is TGTGCCAGCAGCCTCACAGGGTATCTTGAGCAGTTCTTC.

The chain joins TRBV6-5 to TRBJ2-7; D uncertain. CDR3 length: 12 amino acids. The V gene lost 5 bases and the J gene lost 2 bases, with 7 bases spanning the gap. Germline V gene lookup returns CDR1 MNHEY and CDR2 SVGAGI. The CDR3 nucleotides are TGTGCCAGCAGTGACAAGGCCTACGAGCAGTACTTC. Protein sequence: CASSDKAYEQYF.

The chain employs TRBV10-2 and TRBJ2-7; TRBD1 matches at 8 bases. The V gene end was trimmed by 7 bases and the J gene end by 1 base; junction bases not matched to a gene: 6. Germline V gene sequence: CDR1 WSHSY, CDR2 SAAADI. CDR3 length: 14 amino acids. The CDR3: CASMRTGKSYEQYF. DNA of the CDR3: TGCGCCAGCATGAGGACAGGGAAATCCTACGAGCAGTACTTC.

The rearrangement links TRBV27 to TRBJ2-7; tentative D call: TRBD2 (6 bases). The CDR3 spans 13 residues. V shed 2 bases and J shed 6 bases, with 11 bases lying between them. Germline V gene data show CDR1 as MNHEY and CDR2 as SMNVEV (reference sequence). CDR3 sequence (DNA): TGTGCCAGCAGTTTAATCAGGGAGGCCGAGCAGTACTTC. Protein: CASSLIREAEQYF.

The chain links TRBV4-1 to TRBJ1-5; D is unresolved. CDR1 and CDR2 from the germline V gene are MGHRA and YSYEKL. This CDR3 spans 15 amino acids. Trimming shortened V by 7 bases and J by 7 bases, and 20 bases separated the two germline ends. The CDR3: CASTPLPGGGQPQHF. The DNA of the CDR3 is TGCGCCAGCACCCCTCTACCGGGAGGAGGGCAGCCCCAGCATTTT.